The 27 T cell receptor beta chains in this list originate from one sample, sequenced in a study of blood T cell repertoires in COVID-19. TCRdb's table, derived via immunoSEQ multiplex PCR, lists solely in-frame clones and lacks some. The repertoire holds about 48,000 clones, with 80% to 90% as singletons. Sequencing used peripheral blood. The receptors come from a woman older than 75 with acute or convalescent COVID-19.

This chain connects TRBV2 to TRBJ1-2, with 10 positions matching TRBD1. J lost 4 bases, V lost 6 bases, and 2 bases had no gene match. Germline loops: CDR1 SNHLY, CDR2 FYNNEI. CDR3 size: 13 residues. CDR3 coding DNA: TGTGCCAGCAGGGGACAGGGGATCTATGGCTACACCTTC. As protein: CASRGQGIYGYTF. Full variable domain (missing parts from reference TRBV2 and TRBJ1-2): EPEVTQTPSHQVTQMGQEVILRCVPISNHLYFYWYRQILGQKVEFLVSFYNNEISEKSEIFDDQFSVERPDGSNFTLKIRSTKLEDSAMYFCASRGQGIYGYTFGSGTRLTVV.

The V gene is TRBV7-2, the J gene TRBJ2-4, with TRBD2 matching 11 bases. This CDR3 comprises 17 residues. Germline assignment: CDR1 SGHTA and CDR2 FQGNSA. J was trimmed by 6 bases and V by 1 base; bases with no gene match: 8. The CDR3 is CASSLGIAGGPGNIQYF. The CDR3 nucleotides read TGTGCCAGCAGCTTAGGGATAGCGGGGGGGCCGGGAAACATTCAGTACTTC.

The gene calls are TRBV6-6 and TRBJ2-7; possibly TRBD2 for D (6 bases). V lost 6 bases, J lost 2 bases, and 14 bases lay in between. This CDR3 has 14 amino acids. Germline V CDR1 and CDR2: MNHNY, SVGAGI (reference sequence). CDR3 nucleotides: TGTGCCAGCAGACCTGGGGACTTTACCTACGAGCAGTACTTC. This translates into CASRPGDFTYEQYF.

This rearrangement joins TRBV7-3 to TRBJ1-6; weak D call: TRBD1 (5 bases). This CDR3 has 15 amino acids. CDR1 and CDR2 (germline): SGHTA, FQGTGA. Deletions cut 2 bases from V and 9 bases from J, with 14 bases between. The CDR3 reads CASSLLGQGSSPLHF. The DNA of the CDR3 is TGTGCCAGCAGCTTACTGGGGCAGGGTAGTTCACCCCTCCACTTT.

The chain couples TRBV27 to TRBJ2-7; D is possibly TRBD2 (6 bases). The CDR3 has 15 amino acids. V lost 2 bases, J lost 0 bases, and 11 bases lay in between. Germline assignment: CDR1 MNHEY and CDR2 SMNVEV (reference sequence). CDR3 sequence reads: CASSLGAGSSYEQYF. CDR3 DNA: TGTGCCAGCAGTTTAGGGGCGGGAAGCTCCTACGAGCAGTACTTC.

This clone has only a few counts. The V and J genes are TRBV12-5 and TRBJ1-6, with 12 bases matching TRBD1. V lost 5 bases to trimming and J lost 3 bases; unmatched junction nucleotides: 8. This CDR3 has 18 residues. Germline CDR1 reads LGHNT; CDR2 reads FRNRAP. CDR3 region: CASGNRDRGLGYNSPLHF. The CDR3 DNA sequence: TGTGCTAGTGGTAACCGGGACAGGGGGCTAGGCTATAATTCACCCCTCCACTTT.

CDR3 nucleotides: TGTGCCACCAGTGATTTGTCGAGGGATTCCCCCCGCCCCCCTGGGTCACCCCTCCACTTT. As protein: CATSDLSRDSPRPPGSPLHF. The rearrangement links TRBV24-1 to TRBJ1-6, with D unresolved. CDR3 size: 20 residues. In germline, CDR1 is KGHDR, CDR2 SFDVKD. V lost 0 bases and J 10 bases, leaving 27 bases between the germline ends.

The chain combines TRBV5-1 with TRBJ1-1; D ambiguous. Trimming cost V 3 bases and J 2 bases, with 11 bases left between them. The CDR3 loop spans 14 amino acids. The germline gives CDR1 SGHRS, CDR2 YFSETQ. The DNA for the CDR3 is TGCGCCAGCAGCTCGAATCGGGGTAACACTGAAGCTTTCTTT. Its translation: CASSSNRGNTEAFF.

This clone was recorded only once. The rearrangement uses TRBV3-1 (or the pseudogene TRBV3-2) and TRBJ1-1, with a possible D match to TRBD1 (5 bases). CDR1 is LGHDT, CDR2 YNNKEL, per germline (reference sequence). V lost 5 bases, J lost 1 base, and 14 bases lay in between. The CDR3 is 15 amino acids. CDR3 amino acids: CASSFLGAGNTEAFF. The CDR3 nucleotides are TGTGCCAGCAGCTTCCTAGGGGCCGGGAACACTGAAGCTTTCTTT.

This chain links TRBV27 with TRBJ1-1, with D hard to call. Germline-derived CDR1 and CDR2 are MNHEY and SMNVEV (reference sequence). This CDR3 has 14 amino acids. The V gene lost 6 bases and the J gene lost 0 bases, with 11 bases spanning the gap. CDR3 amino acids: CASRLGQMNTEAFF. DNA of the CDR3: TGTGCCAGCAGACTAGGGCAGATGAACACTGAAGCTTTCTTT.

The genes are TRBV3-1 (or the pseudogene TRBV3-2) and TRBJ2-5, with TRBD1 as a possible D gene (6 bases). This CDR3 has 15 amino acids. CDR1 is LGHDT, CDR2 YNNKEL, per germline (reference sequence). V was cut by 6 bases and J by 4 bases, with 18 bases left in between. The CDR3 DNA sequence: TGTGCCAGCAGGACTTGGGACACCCGTGGAGAGACCCAGTACTTC. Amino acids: CASRTWDTRGETQYF.

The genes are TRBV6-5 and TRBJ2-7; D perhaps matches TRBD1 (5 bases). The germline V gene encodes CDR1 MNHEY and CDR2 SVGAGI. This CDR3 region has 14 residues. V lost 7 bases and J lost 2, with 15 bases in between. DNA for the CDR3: TGTGCCAGCACCCCCACCCAGGGAACCTACGAGCAGTACTTC. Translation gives CASTPTQGTYEQYF.

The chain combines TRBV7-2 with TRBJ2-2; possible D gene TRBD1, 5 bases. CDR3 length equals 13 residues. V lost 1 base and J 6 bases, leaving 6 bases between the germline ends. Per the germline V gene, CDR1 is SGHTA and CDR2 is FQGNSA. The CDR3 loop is CASSLVRAGELFF. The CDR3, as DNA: TGTGCCAGCAGCTTAGTCAGGGCCGGGGAGCTGTTTTTT.

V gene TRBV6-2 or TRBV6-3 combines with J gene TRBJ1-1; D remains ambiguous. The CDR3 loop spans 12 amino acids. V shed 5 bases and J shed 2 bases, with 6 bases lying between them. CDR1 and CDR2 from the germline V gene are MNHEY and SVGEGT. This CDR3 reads CASSESNTEAFF. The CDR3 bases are TGTGCCAGCAGTGAGAGTAACACTGAAGCTTTCTTT.

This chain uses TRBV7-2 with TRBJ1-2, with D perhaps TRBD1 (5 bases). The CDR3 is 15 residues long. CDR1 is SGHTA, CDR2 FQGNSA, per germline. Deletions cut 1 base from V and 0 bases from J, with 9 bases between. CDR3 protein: CASSLGVGANYGYTF. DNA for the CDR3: TGTGCCAGCAGCTTAGGGGTAGGGGCTAACTATGGCTACACCTTC.

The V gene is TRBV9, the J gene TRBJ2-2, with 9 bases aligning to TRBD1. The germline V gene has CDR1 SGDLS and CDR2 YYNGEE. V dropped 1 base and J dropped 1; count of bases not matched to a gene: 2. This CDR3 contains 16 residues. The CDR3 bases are TGTGCCAGCAGCGTATCGGACAGGGGGAACACCGGGGAGCTGTTTTTT. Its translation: CASSVSDRGNTGELFF.

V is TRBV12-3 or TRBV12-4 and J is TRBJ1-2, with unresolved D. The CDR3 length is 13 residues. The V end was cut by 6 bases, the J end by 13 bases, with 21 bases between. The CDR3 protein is CASRPSSSAYFTF. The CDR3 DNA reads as TGTGCCAGCAGACCCAGCAGCAGCGCTTATTTCACCTTC.

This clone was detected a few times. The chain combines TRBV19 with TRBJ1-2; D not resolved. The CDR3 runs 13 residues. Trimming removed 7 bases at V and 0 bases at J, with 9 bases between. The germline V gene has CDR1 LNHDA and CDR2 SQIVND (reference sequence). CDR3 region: CASINSTNYGYTF. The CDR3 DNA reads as TGTGCCAGTATTAATTCTACTAACTATGGCTACACCTTC.

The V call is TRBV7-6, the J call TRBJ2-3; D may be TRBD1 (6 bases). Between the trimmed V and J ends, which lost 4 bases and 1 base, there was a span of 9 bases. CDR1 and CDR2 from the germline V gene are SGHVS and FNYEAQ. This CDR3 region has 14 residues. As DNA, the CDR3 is TGTGCCAGCAGCTCCAGGGGACGCACAGATACGCAGTATTTT. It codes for CASSSRGRTDTQYF.

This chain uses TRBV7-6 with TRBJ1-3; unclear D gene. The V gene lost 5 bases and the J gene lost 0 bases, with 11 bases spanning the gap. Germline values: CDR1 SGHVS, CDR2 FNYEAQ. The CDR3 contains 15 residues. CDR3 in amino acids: CASSPLVSSGNTIYF. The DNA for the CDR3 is TGTGCCAGCAGCCCACTGGTGAGCTCTGGAAACACCATATATTTT.

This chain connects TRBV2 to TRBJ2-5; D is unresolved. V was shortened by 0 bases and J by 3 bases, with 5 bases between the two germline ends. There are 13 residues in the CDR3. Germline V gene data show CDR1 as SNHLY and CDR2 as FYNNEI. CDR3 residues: CASSEAGEETQYF. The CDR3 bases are TGTGCCAGCAGTGAAGCAGGAGAAGAGACCCAGTACTTC.

The DNA of the CDR3 is TGTGCCAGCAGCGCGGACAGGGGGGTTAATGAAAAACTGTTTTTT. The encoded protein is CASSADRGVNEKLFF. This chain joins TRBV21-1 and TRBJ1-4; TRBD1 is the table's D call and was not checked against the DNA. TRBV21-1 is a pseudogene. The length of the CDR3 is 15 residues.

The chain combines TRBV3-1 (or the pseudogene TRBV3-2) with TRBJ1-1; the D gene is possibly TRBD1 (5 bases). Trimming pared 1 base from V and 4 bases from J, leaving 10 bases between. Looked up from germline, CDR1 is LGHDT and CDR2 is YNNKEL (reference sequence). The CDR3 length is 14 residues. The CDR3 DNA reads TGTGCCAGCAGCCAAGCTGGGGGGGGCACTGAAGCTTTCTTT. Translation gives CASSQAGGGTEAFF.

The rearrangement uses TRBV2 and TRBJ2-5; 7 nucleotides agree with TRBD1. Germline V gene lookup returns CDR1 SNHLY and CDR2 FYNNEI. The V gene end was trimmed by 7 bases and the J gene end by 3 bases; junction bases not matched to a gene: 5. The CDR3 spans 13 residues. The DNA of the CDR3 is TGTGCCAGCACTAGGGACAGAGAAGAGACCCAGTACTTC. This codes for CASTRDREETQYF. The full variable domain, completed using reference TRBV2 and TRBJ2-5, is EPEVTQTPSHQVTQMGQEVILRCVPISNHLYFYWYRQILGQKVEFLVSFYNNEISEKSEIFDDQFSVERPDGSNFTLKIRSTKLEDSAMYFCASTRDREETQYFGPGTRLLVL.

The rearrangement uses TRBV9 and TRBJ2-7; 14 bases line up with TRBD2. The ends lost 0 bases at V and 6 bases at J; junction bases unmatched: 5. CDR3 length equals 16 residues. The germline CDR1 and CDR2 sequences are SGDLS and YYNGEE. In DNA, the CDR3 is TGTGCCAGCAGCGTAGTGGGACTAGCGGGGGAGTCCGAGCAGTACTTC. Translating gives CASSVVGLAGESEQYF. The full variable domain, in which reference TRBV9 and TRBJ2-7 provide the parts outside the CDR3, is DSGVTQTPKHLITATGQRVTLRCSPRSGDLSVYWYQQSLDQGLQFLIQYYNGEERAKGNILERFSAQQFPDLHSELNLSSLELGDSALYFCASSVVGLAGESEQYFGPGTRLTVT.

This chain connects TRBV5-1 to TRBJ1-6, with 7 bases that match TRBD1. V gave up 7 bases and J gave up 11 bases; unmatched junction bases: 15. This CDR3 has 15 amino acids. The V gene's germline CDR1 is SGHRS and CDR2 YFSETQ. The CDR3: CASSTGNPGLAPLHF. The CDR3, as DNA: TGCGCCAGCTCGACAGGGAATCCTGGGCTTGCACCCCTCCACTTT. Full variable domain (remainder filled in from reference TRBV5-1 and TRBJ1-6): KAGVTQTPRYLIKTRGQQVTLSCSPISGHRSVSWYQQTPGQGLQFLFEYFSETQRNKGNFPGRFSGRQFSNSRSEMNVSTLELGDSALYLCASSTGNPGLAPLHFGNGTRLTVT.

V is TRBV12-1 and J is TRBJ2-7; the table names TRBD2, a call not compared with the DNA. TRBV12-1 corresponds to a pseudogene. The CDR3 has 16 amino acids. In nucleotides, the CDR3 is TGTGCCAGCAGCTCAGGACGGGGCGGGGGGACCTACGAGCAGTACTTC. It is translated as CASSSGRGGGTYEQYF.